This T cell receptor beta chain was obtained from a study of monozygotic twins with inflammatory bowel disease. This CDR3 has 16 amino acids. CDR1 is KGHDR and CDR2 is SFDVKD in the germline V gene. After re-calling the 5' RACE reads, TCRdb lists one entry per CDR3 protein, DNA absent. The listing contains around 370,000 distinct CDR3 sequences. The chain recombines TRBV24-1 with TRBJ2-1; TCRdb calls TRBD1, which cannot be checked without DNA. Input material: blood. This clonotype was sampled from a human donor with ulcerative colitis or Crohn's disease, or a healthy co-twin of an affected twin (not recorded which). The CDR3 loop is CATTGGSSHPYNEQFF.